The 16 T cell receptor beta chains in this list originate from one sample, sequenced in a study of T-cell reconstitution after alpha-beta-depleted transplantation in children. The TCRbeta library incorporated unique molecular identifiers. TCRdb ran MiXCR on the PCR reads and lists one entry per CDR3 protein. Of a few hundred thousand distinct CDR3 sequences listed, 15% to 20% are singletons. The input for sequencing was PBMCs from the stem cell graft donor, taken from the stem cell graft. The receptors originated from a human donor who donated a stem cell graft to a child with acute lymphoblastic leukemia.

This clonotype was observed a few times. The chain uses TRBV27 and TRBJ1-5, with D unclear. Germline V lookup: CDR1 MNHEY, CDR2 SMNVEV (reference sequence). This CDR3 spans 14 amino acids. V was trimmed by 3 bases and J by 5 bases, leaving 11 bases between them. CDR3 region: CASSFNGDYQPQHF. DNA of the CDR3: TGTGCCAGCAGTTTTAACGGGGATTATCAGCCCCAGCATTTT.

The rearrangement uses TRBV14 and TRBJ1-3, with 7 bases identical to TRBD1. Germline V gene lookup returns CDR1 SGHDN and CDR2 FVKESK. Unmatched junction bases numbered 3, after V lost 4 bases and J lost 0 bases. This CDR3 region has 15 residues. CDR3 nucleotides: TGTGCCAGCAGCCGACAGGGAAGCTCTGGAAACACCATATATTTT. Protein: CASSRQGSSGNTIYF.

The chain has TRBV12-3 or TRBV12-4 and TRBJ2-3; D perhaps matches TRBD2 (5 bases). The length of the CDR3 is 17 residues. V was pared by 3 bases and J by 1 base, with 17 bases between. CDR3 in amino acids: CASSFRPRLRGTDTQYF. The DNA of the CDR3 is TGTGCCAGCAGTTTCCGCCCGCGATTGAGGGGCACAGATACGCAGTATTTT.

This chain joins TRBV13 and TRBJ2-7; a possible D gene is TRBD2 (7 bases). Looked up from germline, CDR1 is PRHDT and CDR2 is FYEKMQ (reference sequence). Trimming shortened V by 3 bases and J by 5 bases, and 14 bases separated the two germline ends. This CDR3 region has 14 residues. CDR3: CASSLAAGADEQYF. CDR3 in DNA: TGTGCCAGCAGCTTGGCGGCGGGGGCGGACGAGCAGTACTTC.

This clonotype was seen only a few times. The V call is TRBV9, the J call TRBJ2-2; TRBD1 matches at 7 bases. The CDR3 is 14 residues long. Germline V lookup: CDR1 SGDLS, CDR2 YYNGEE. V shed 4 bases and J 2 bases; nucleotides not matched to a gene: 2. The CDR3 DNA reads as TGTGCCAGCAGCTGGGACAGCAACACCGGGGAGCTGTTTTTT. Protein product: CASSWDSNTGELFF.

The rearrangement links TRBV20-1 to TRBJ2-1; 7 bases agree with TRBD2. CDR3 length equals 11 residues. Germline-derived CDR1 and CDR2 are DFQATT and SNEGSKA (reference sequence). V shed 6 bases, J shed 9 bases, and the junction held 5 bases outside the gene matches. CDR3 nucleotide sequence: TGCAGTGCCACTAGCGTGGGTGAGCAGTTCTTC. It translates to CSATSVGEQFF.

V is TRBV9 and J is TRBJ2-2; possible D gene TRBD2, 5 bases. V shed 0 bases and J shed 3 bases, with 12 bases lying between them. The CDR3 spans 16 residues. Germline values: CDR1 SGDLS, CDR2 YYNGEE. The DNA of the CDR3 is TGTGCCAGCAGCGTAGAAGGCGGGCTCTACACCGGGGAGCTGTTTTTT. Its translation: CASSVEGGLYTGELFF.

This clonotype was seen more than once but under ten times. The rearrangement uses TRBV7-9 and TRBJ2-1; TRBD1 aligns across 8 bases. Germline V gene data show CDR1 as SEHNR and CDR2 as FQNEAQ (reference sequence). V shed 4 bases, J shed 6 bases, and the junction held 11 bases outside the gene matches. The CDR3 consists of 16 residues. The CDR3 DNA follows: TGTGCCAGCAGCTACCCCAGCGGACAGGGATCCAATGAGCAGTTCTTC. Its protein product is CASSYPSGQGSNEQFF.

The CDR3 spells CSVEVGFDEQYF. The CDR3 nucleotides are TGCAGCGTGGAGGTAGGGTTCGACGAGCAGTACTTC. The chain recombines TRBV29-1 with TRBJ2-7, with D perhaps TRBD2 (5 bases). Germline assignment: CDR1 SQVTM and CDR2 ANQGSEA. Trimming stripped 6 bases from V and 5 bases from J, with 14 bases between. This CDR3 is built from 12 residues.

V and J are TRBV12-3 or TRBV12-4 and TRBJ2-3, with D perhaps TRBD1 or TRBD2 (6 bases each). Between the trimmed V and J ends, which lost 3 bases and 0 bases, there was a span of 10 bases. The CDR3 extends over 15 amino acids. DNA of the CDR3: TGTGCCAGCAGTTTCGCGGGGACAAGCACAGATACGCAGTATTTT. Residues: CASSFAGTSTDTQYF.

This clonotype was recorded at least ten times. The chain uses TRBV24-1 and TRBJ1-5; a possible D gene is TRBD1 (6 bases). V lost 7 bases and J 6 bases, leaving 9 bases between the germline ends. The CDR3 has 12 amino acids. Germline CDR1 is KGHDR and CDR2 is SFDVKD. The CDR3, as DNA: TGTGCCACCAGCAGGGGTACTCAGCCCCAGCATTTT. Translated, it gives CATSRGTQPQHF.

The V and J genes are TRBV12-3 or TRBV12-4 and TRBJ2-1; 13 nucleotides match TRBD2. CDR3 length equals 16 residues. V lost 5 bases, J lost 5 bases, and 6 bases stayed unmatched. The CDR3 coding sequence is TGTGCCAGCAGTCCGCCGGGACTAGCGGGAAACAATGAGCAGTTCTTC. This gives the protein CASSPPGLAGNNEQFF.

The J gene is TRBJ1-6, the V gene TRBV4-1; D call uncertain. The V and J ends lost 0 bases and 0 bases respectively, with 9 bases between them. Germline CDR1 is MGHRA and CDR2 is YSYEKL. CDR3 length: 17 amino acids. In DNA form, the CDR3 reads TGCGCCAGCAGCCAAGAACATTGGAGCTCCTATAATTCACCCCTCCACTTT. Translated: CASSQEHWSSYNSPLHF.

This clonotype has more than one count but fewer than ten. The rearrangement uses TRBV9 and TRBJ2-5; 9 nucleotides line up with TRBD2. V lost 0 bases, J lost 3 bases, and 3 bases stayed unmatched. Per germline, CDR1 SGDLS and CDR2 YYNGEE. The CDR3 is 15 residues long. CDR3 amino acids: CASSVAASGKETQYF. In DNA, the CDR3 is TGTGCCAGCAGCGTAGCGGCTAGCGGGAAAGAGACCCAGTACTTC.

This clonotype has only a few counts. The chain employs TRBV27 and TRBJ2-7; D is unclear. V lost 4 bases, J lost 3 bases, and 10 bases lay in between. The CDR3 has 13 amino acids. Germline V lookup: CDR1 MNHEY, CDR2 SMNVEV (reference sequence). The CDR3 coding sequence is TGTGCCAGCAGTTCTGAGGTTCGCTACGAGCAGTACTTC. Translated: CASSSEVRYEQYF.

The rearrangement uses TRBV7-2 and TRBJ1-5; D is possibly TRBD1 (5 bases). The CDR3 is 15 amino acids. CDR1 and CDR2 (germline): SGHTA, FQGNSA. V was cut by 4 bases and J by 3 bases, with 13 bases left in between. CDR3 bases: TGTGCCAGCAGCTCCCCAGACAGCTACAATCAGCCCCAGCATTTT. Its protein is CASSSPDSYNQPQHF.